These 17 T cell receptor beta chains were all obtained from the same sample, sequenced in a study of OX40 agonist ivuxolimab in advanced cancers. The method behind the library was the immunoSEQ multiplex PCR assay. TCRdb provides this immuneACCESS table in a form limited to in-frame rearrangements. Some clones are lacking; in checked studies, under half of them reflect an unresolved V gene, and why the rest are absent is not known. Within this sample are 50,000 to 65,000 clones, with 70% to 90% of them counted one time only. Of the sample, 0.7% to 0.9% is held by the ten largest clones. The material sequenced was CD4+ or CD8+ T cells sorted from blood, taken in a trial of the OX40 agonist ivuxolimab. Receptors originate from an adult with an advanced solid tumor such as melanoma, head and neck, liver or kidney cancer.

The chain recombines TRBV2 with TRBJ1-3; no clear D. V was trimmed by 6 bases and J by 2 bases, leaving 11 bases between them. CDR3 length equals 14 residues. CDR1 SNHLY and CDR2 FYNNEI come from the germline V gene. The CDR3 reads CASSALWTGNTIYF. Here the CDR3 DNA reads TGTGCCAGCAGCGCCTTATGGACTGGAAACACCATATATTTT.

The rearrangement joins TRBV5-1 to TRBJ1-1; 8 bases are shared with TRBD1. Germline trimming cut 5 bases from V and 1 base from J; bases unmatched to any gene: 4. Germline V gene lookup returns CDR1 SGHRS and CDR2 YFSETQ. The CDR3 has 14 residues. The CDR3 reads CASSSGQANTEAFF. CDR3 DNA: TGCGCCAGCAGTTCGGGACAGGCGAACACTGAAGCTTTCTTT. Complete variable domain (other parts from reference TRBV5-1 and TRBJ1-1): KAGVTQTPRYLIKTRGQQVTLSCSPISGHRSVSWYQQTPGQGLQFLFEYFSETQRNKGNFPGRFSGRQFSNSRSEMNVSTLELGDSALYLCASSSGQANTEAFFGQGTRLTVV.

This rearrangement joins TRBV19 to TRBJ1-4, with a weak D call TRBD1 (5 bases). The ends were cut back, 1 base at V and 7 bases at J, with 13 bases in the middle. The CDR3 has 15 amino acids. Germline CDR1 LNHDA, CDR2 SQIVND (reference sequence). This chain's CDR3 is CASSIGSPRGEKLFF. Here the CDR3 DNA reads TGTGCCAGTAGTATAGGCAGCCCGAGGGGTGAAAAACTGTTTTTT. Looking up the rest from reference TRBV19 and TRBJ1-4 gives the full variable domain: DGGITQSPKYLFRKEGQNVTLSCEQNLNHDAMYWYRQDPGQGLRLIYYSQIVNDFQKGDIAEGYSVSREKKESFPLTVTSAQKNPTAFYLCASSIGSPRGEKLFFGSGTQLSVL.

The chain is built from TRBV25-1 and TRBJ1-1, with D unclear. V was trimmed by 0 bases and J by 5 bases, leaving 10 bases between them. Germline CDR1 MGHDK, CDR2 SYGVNS. The CDR3 spans 14 residues. The CDR3 DNA reads TGTGCCAGCAGTGAATACTCCGTGAGAACTGAAGCTTTCTTT. Protein sequence: CASSEYSVRTEAFF.

This chain links TRBV2 with TRBJ1-4; D not certain. CDR1 is SNHLY, CDR2 FYNNEI, per germline. The length of the CDR3 is 15 residues. Trimming took 8 bases from V and 0 from J, leaving 13 bases between them. CDR3 in DNA: TGTGCCAGCGGTCCGGAACTTGCAACTAATGAAAAACTGTTTTTT. Translation: CASGPELATNEKLFF.

V and J are TRBV2 and TRBJ1-1, with 10 positions matching TRBD1. The junction had 5 bases not matched to a gene; V was cut back by 6 bases and J by 4 bases. The CDR3 is 14 amino acids. CDR1 and CDR2 (germline): SNHLY, FYNNEI. CDR3 residues: CASRPGQGVTEAFF. CDR3 sequence (DNA): TGTGCCAGCAGACCAGGACAGGGGGTCACTGAAGCTTTCTTT.

The chain joins TRBV11-2 to TRBJ1-1; possible D gene TRBD1, 6 bases. Germline assignment: CDR1 SGHAT and CDR2 FQNNGV. The CDR3 runs to 17 residues. The germline V and J ends were trimmed by 2 bases and 8 bases, with 24 bases remaining between them. For the CDR3, the DNA is TGTGCCAGCAGCTTACAGAGGCCAGGGGTAGAGGGCGGAGAAGCTTTCTTT. Its translation: CASSLQRPGVEGGEAFF.

V and J are TRBV25-1 and TRBJ1-1; D might be TRBD1 (5 bases). The CDR3 is 13 amino acids. Trimming shortened V by 1 base and J by 11 bases, and 14 bases separated the two germline ends. Germline V gene data show CDR1 as MGHDK and CDR2 as SYGVNS. In DNA form, the CDR3 reads TGTGCCAGCAGTGAATGGAACGGCGAGGGGGCTTTCTTT. It encodes CASSEWNGEGAFF.

The chain has TRBV6-5 and TRBJ2-1; D gene ambiguous. The V gene lost 2 bases and the J gene lost 6 bases, with 11 bases spanning the gap. This CDR3 contains 14 residues. Germline CDR1 is MNHEY and CDR2 is SVGAGI. The CDR3 DNA is TGTGCCAGCAGTTACGCCCTTTCGGGCAATGAGCAGTTCTTC. Amino acid sequence: CASSYALSGNEQFF.

The V call is TRBV30, the J call TRBJ2-3, with TRBD2 identical over 7 bases. The length of the CDR3 is 13 residues. Germline trimming cut 4 bases from V and 1 base from J; bases unmatched to any gene: 2. Germline V CDR1 and CDR2: GTSNPN, SVGIG (reference sequence). The CDR3 nucleotides read TGTGCCTGGACAACTAGCGGCACAGATACGCAGTATTTT. Translation: CAWTTSGTDTQYF. The entire variable domain, with the rest obtained from reference TRBV30 and TRBJ2-3, is as follows: SQTIHQWPATLVQPVGSPLSLECTVEGTSNPNLYWYRQAAGRGLQLLFYSVGIGQISSEVPQNLSASRPQDRQFILSSKKLLLSDSGFYLCAWTTSGTDTQYFGPGTRLTVL.

V gene TRBV5-1 combines with J gene TRBJ2-5, with TRBD2 identical over 7 bases. CDR1 and CDR2 (germline): SGHRS, YFSETQ. V was pared by 7 bases and J by 5 bases, with 5 bases of the junction left unmatched. There are 12 residues in the CDR3. CDR3: CASLGGSETQYF. CDR3 nucleotides: TGCGCCAGCCTCGGGGGGTCGGAGACCCAGTACTTC.

The genes are TRBV5-1 and TRBJ2-1; TRBD2 agrees at 14 bases. In germline, CDR1 is SGHRS, CDR2 YFSETQ. The CDR3 runs to 17 residues. V was pared by 4 bases and J by 5 bases, with 8 bases of the junction left unmatched. The CDR3 DNA is TGCGCCAGCAGCCCGACTAGCGGGAGGGCCATTAACAATGAGCAGTTCTTC. It is translated as CASSPTSGRAINNEQFF.

Details on this clone: The junction departs from the called germline gene at one end, perhaps through a read error. The V gene is TRBV11-2, the J gene TRBJ2-7, with 9 bases aligning to TRBD1. The length of the CDR3 is 11 residues. CDR1 is SGHAT, CDR2 FQNNGV, per germline. The CDR3 loop is CASGLWDRANF. CDR3 nucleotides: TGTGCCAGCGGCTTATGGGACAGGGCGAACTTC.

The V call is TRBV4-2, the J call TRBJ2-5; 12 bases line up with TRBD2. Germline lookup yields CDR1 LGHNA and CDR2 YNFKEQ. The CDR3 covers 17 residues. Losses at the gene ends were 2 bases for V and 2 bases for J; bases not matched to a gene: 6. The CDR3 nucleotides are TGTGCCAGCAGCCAAACTATGACTAGCGGGGGTCAAGAGACCCAGTACTTC. Protein: CASSQTMTSGGQETQYF.

The V and J genes are TRBV7-9 and TRBJ2-2; D unclear. Germline lookup yields CDR1 SEHNR and CDR2 FQNEAQ (reference sequence). Trimming left V 6 bases short and J 1 base short, with 12 bases between. The CDR3 spans 15 residues. The CDR3: CASSPTPLNTGELFF. The CDR3 nucleotides are TGTGCCAGCAGTCCGACCCCCCTGAACACCGGGGAGCTGTTTTTT.

This chain connects TRBV5-1 to TRBJ2-5; 12 bases line up with TRBD2. The CDR3 sequence is 16 residues long. V shed 0 bases, J shed 3 bases, and the junction held 3 bases outside the gene matches. Germline-derived CDR1 and CDR2 are SGHRS and YFSETQ. The chain's CDR3 is CASSLGLAGEKETQYF. Here the CDR3 DNA reads TGCGCCAGCAGCTTGGGACTAGCGGGGGAGAAAGAGACCCAGTACTTC.

The chain combines TRBV7-3 with TRBJ1-2; maybe TRBD1 (6 bases). The germline V gene encodes CDR1 SGHTA and CDR2 FQGTGA. CDR3 length equals 15 residues. V dropped 2 bases and J dropped 5 bases, with 15 bases sitting between them. The CDR3 protein is CASSLGGGLGYGYTF. The CDR3 DNA reads TGTGCCAGCAGCTTAGGCGGGGGGCTTGGATATGGCTACACCTTC.